Each of the 30 T cell receptor beta chains below was sequenced from the same sample in a study of cytomegalovirus exposure and HLA in healthy donors. 60 Vbeta and 13 Jbeta primers were used in PCR. Method: immunoSEQ multiplex PCR; TCRdb's copy keeps in-frame clones and lacks some. There are more than 90,000 clones in the sample; around 74% occur only once, and approximately 4.4% lies in the top ten. The sequenced material came from PBMCs. The receptors were gathered from a man aged 30-40 years in good health and CMV-seropositive.

The rearrangement uses TRBV5-4 and TRBJ2-5; 10 bases fit TRBD2. V was clipped by 1 base and J by 4 bases; unmatched bases: 1. This CDR3 has 14 residues. The germline V gene has CDR1 SGHNT and CDR2 YYREEE (reference sequence). This CDR3 is CASSLTSGTETQYF. CDR3 nucleotide sequence: TGTGCCAGCAGCTTGACTAGCGGGACAGAGACCCAGTACTTC.

V and J are TRBV5-1 and TRBJ2-5, with TRBD2 matching over 16 bases. Germline assignment: CDR1 SGHRS and CDR2 YFSETQ. V gave up 4 bases and J gave up 2 bases; unmatched junction bases: 8. The CDR3 is 18 residues long. This CDR3 is CASSKPGTSGGAQETQYF. CDR3 nucleotides: TGCGCCAGCAGCAAACCCGGGACTAGCGGGGGGGCACAAGAGACCCAGTACTTC.

This sequence joins TRBV7-9 and TRBJ2-7, with unresolved D. The CDR3 runs 13 residues. Trimming removed 5 bases from V and 2 bases from J, with 10 bases in between. Germline values: CDR1 SEHNR, CDR2 FQNEAQ (reference sequence). DNA for the CDR3: TGTGCCAGCAGCCTAGTGGGCGCCTACGAGCAGTACTTC. Its translation is CASSLVGAYEQYF.

The rearrangement uses TRBV5-4 and TRBJ2-5, with a weak D call TRBD2 (7 bases). Trimming pared 3 bases from V and 0 bases from J, leaving 18 bases between. There are 17 residues in the CDR3. The germline V gene has CDR1 SGHNT and CDR2 YYREEE (reference sequence). The CDR3 coding sequence is TGTGCCAGCAGCTCCCCCAGGGGCGGGGGTGACCAAGAGACCCAGTACTTC. Protein: CASSSPRGGGDQETQYF.

The chain combines TRBV5-6 with TRBJ2-3; 9 nucleotides match TRBD2. Per germline, CDR1 SGHDT and CDR2 YYEEEE. V dropped 3 bases and J dropped 5; count of bases not matched to a gene: 10. This CDR3 has 16 residues. The CDR3: CASSYYSGGRVDTQYF. In nucleotides, the CDR3 is TGTGCCAGCAGCTACTATAGCGGGGGACGTGTAGATACGCAGTATTTT.

This clone was detected only a few times. J is TRBJ2-7 and V is TRBV14; TRBD2 matches 10 bases. Per germline, CDR1 SGHDN and CDR2 FVKESK. Unmatched junction bases numbered 12, after V lost 3 bases and J lost 4 bases. This CDR3 has 17 amino acids. CDR3 bases: TGTGCCAGCAGCCACCTCGGGTGGACTAGCGGCCCTTACGAGCAGTACTTC. Amino acids: CASSHLGWTSGPYEQYF.

The rearrangement links TRBV5-1 to TRBJ1-3; 9 positions match TRBD1. J gave up 7 bases and V 3 bases, and 8 bases lay outside the gene matches. CDR1 is SGHRS, CDR2 YFSETQ, per germline. The CDR3 loop spans 15 amino acids. This CDR3 is CASSSGQGGLNTIYF. The CDR3 coding sequence is TGCGCCAGCAGCTCGGGACAGGGAGGCTTGAACACCATATATTTT.

V is TRBV11-3 and J is TRBJ2-3; D unresolved. From germline, CDR1 is SGHNT and CDR2 YENEEA. CDR3 length equals 13 residues. V was trimmed by 5 bases and J by 2 bases, leaving 8 bases between them. The CDR3 nucleotides read TGTGCCAGCAGCACCGGGTCCACAGATACGCAGTATTTT. Amino acids: CASSTGSTDTQYF.

This chain links TRBV7-9 with TRBJ2-3; the match to TRBD1 covers 9 bases. Trimming cost V 5 bases and J 3 bases; bases outside gene matches: 9. Germline V gives CDR1 SEHNR, CDR2 FQNEAQ (reference sequence). CDR3 length equals 16 residues. CDR3 in amino acids: CASSPSPGQGTDTQYF. CDR3 DNA sequence: TGTGCCAGCAGCCCAAGCCCGGGACAGGGTACAGATACGCAGTATTTT.

The rearrangement links TRBV28 to TRBJ1-2, with D possibly TRBD1 on 6 matching bases. Per the germline V gene, CDR1 is MDHEN and CDR2 is SYDVKM. With 2 bases removed from V and 4 bases from J, the gap between germline ends came to 14 bases. This CDR3 has 15 residues. CDR3 DNA: TGTGCCAGCAGTTTAGATCCAGGGGAGGGCTATGGCTACACCTTC. Residues: CASSLDPGEGYGYTF.

The J gene is TRBJ2-3, the V gene TRBV7-6, with 12 nucleotides matching TRBD1. The ends lost 3 bases at V and 4 bases at J; junction bases unmatched: 8. Germline CDR1 SGHVS, CDR2 FNYEAQ. The CDR3 is made up of 17 amino acids. This CDR3 is CASSFFAGQGAADTQYF. The CDR3 DNA follows: TGTGCCAGCAGCTTCTTCGCGGGACAGGGGGCCGCAGATACGCAGTATTTT.

The rearrangement uses TRBV5-1 and TRBJ2-7, with a possible D match to TRBD1 (6 bases). Germline V lookup: CDR1 SGHRS, CDR2 YFSETQ. Trimming pared 6 bases from V and 4 bases from J, leaving 23 bases between. This CDR3 has 16 residues. CDR3 DNA sequence: TGCGCCAGCACCCCAGGCTCGCAGGGGACACCTTACGAGCAGTACTTC. It codes for CASTPGSQGTPYEQYF.

This sequence joins TRBV30 and TRBJ1-1; 8 bases map to TRBD1. CDR1 and CDR2 (germline): GTSNPN, SVGIG (reference sequence). V gave up 5 bases and J gave up 0 bases; unmatched junction bases: 17. CDR3 size: 18 residues. For the CDR3, the DNA is TGTGCCTGGGGGAGACAGGGGCGCTCCCTCACTGTGAACACTGAAGCTTTCTTT. It encodes CAWGRQGRSLTVNTEAFF.

The chain recombines TRBV2 with TRBJ1-1; D unclear. This CDR3 is built from 12 residues. Germline CDR1 is SNHLY and CDR2 is FYNNEI. With 7 bases removed from V and 1 base from J, the gap between germline ends came to 7 bases. The CDR3 loop reads CASKPGNTEAFF. CDR3 bases: TGTGCCAGCAAGCCAGGGAACACTGAAGCTTTCTTT.

This clone showed up just once. The chain joins TRBV10-1 to TRBJ2-2; 9 positions match TRBD1. Germline assignment: CDR1 WNHNN and CDR2 SYGVQD (reference sequence). The ends lost 0 bases at V and 3 bases at J; junction bases unmatched: 2. The length of the CDR3 is 16 residues. The CDR3 here is CASSESGQGHTGELFF. In DNA form, the CDR3 reads TGCGCCAGCAGTGAGTCCGGACAGGGGCACACCGGGGAGCTGTTTTTT.

This clone turned up a few times. This chain uses TRBV4-1 with TRBJ2-7; 8 bases are shared with TRBD1. V lost 1 base, J lost 0 bases, and 5 bases stayed unmatched. The CDR3 runs 16 residues. Germline V lookup: CDR1 MGHRA, CDR2 YSYEKL. The CDR3 region is CASSQVSGTGSYEQYF. For the CDR3, the DNA is TGCGCCAGCAGCCAAGTTTCCGGGACAGGCTCCTACGAGCAGTACTTC.

The rearrangement joins TRBV10-2 to TRBJ2-2, with 11 bases that match TRBD2. The germline V gene has CDR1 WSHSY and CDR2 SAAADI. V lost 4 bases to trimming and J lost 4 bases; unmatched junction nucleotides: 8. This CDR3 contains 17 residues. CDR3 bases: TGCGCCAGCAGTGGGCTAGCGGGGGGTGGAGGCACCGGGGAGCTGTTTTTT. Its translation: CASSGLAGGGGTGELFF.

This rearrangement joins TRBV6-5 to TRBJ1-3; weak D call: TRBD1 (5 bases). Trimming pared 6 bases from V and 3 bases from J, leaving 15 bases between. In germline, CDR1 is MNHEY, CDR2 SVGAGI. The CDR3 is made up of 15 amino acids. In nucleotides, the CDR3 is TGTGCCAGCAGCCGATCGAGGCAGGGTGGAAACACCATATATTTT. Amino acid sequence: CASSRSRQGGNTIYF.

The DNA for the CDR3 is TGCGCCAGCAGGTCCGGGACTAGCGGGACAGATACGCAGTATTTT. It translates to CASRSGTSGTDTQYF. This chain links TRBV5-1 with TRBJ2-3; TRBD2 agrees at 12 bases. Germline trimming cut 5 bases from V and 3 bases from J; bases unmatched to any gene: 4. CDR3 length: 15 residues. Germline V lookup: CDR1 SGHRS, CDR2 YFSETQ.

This clone was seen only a few times. This chain joins TRBV29-1 and TRBJ2-4; a weak D match, TRBD1 (6 bases). Trimming removed 3 bases from V and 8 bases from J, with 8 bases in between. Germline V gene data show CDR1 as SQVTM and CDR2 as ANQGSEA. This CDR3 spans 11 amino acids. This chain's CDR3 is CSVDRGHIQYF. The CDR3 bases are TGCAGCGTTGACAGGGGACACATTCAGTACTTC.

The V gene is TRBV4-1, the J gene TRBJ1-6; the D is unclear. The CDR3 has 13 amino acids. Germline assignment: CDR1 MGHRA and CDR2 YSYEKL. The V and J ends lost 4 bases and 3 bases respectively, with 4 bases between them. Here the CDR3 DNA reads TGCGCCAGCAGCCGCGTCTATAATTCACCCCTCCACTTT. Translation: CASSRVYNSPLHF.

This clone was recorded a few times. This rearrangement joins TRBV12-5 to TRBJ1-2, with 8 bases that match TRBD1. Germline V gene sequence: CDR1 LGHNT, CDR2 FRNRAP. The junction had 2 bases not matched to a gene; V was cut back by 3 bases and J by 2 bases. The CDR3 loop spans 14 amino acids. CDR3 sequence: CASGFWTGNYGYTF. The CDR3 DNA sequence: TGTGCTAGTGGTTTCTGGACAGGGAACTATGGCTACACCTTC.

J is TRBJ1-2 and V is TRBV6-4; D unresolved. The V gene lost 3 bases and the J gene lost 8 bases, with 16 bases spanning the gap. The CDR3 is 14 residues long. Germline V lookup: CDR1 MRHNA, CDR2 SNTAGT. As DNA, the CDR3 is TGTGCCAGCAGTGATTCCCGGTTATCGTGGGGCTACACCTTC. Amino acids: CASSDSRLSWGYTF.

V and J are TRBV5-1 and TRBJ1-1, with 8 positions matching TRBD1. Germline V gene sequence: CDR1 SGHRS, CDR2 YFSETQ. V shed 4 bases and J 6 bases; nucleotides not matched to a gene: 8. The CDR3 consists of 14 residues. CDR3 residues: CASSPDREGAEAFF. CDR3 in DNA: TGCGCCAGCAGCCCGGACAGGGAAGGGGCTGAAGCTTTCTTT.

There are a few counts of this clone. This rearrangement joins TRBV5-1 to TRBJ2-7, with 7 positions matching TRBD1. The CDR3 covers 14 residues. Per germline, CDR1 SGHRS and CDR2 YFSETQ. The junction had 9 bases not matched to a gene; V was cut back by 4 bases and J by 5 bases. The CDR3 loop reads CASSPLDRKDEQYF. The DNA of the CDR3 is TGCGCCAGCAGCCCATTGGACAGGAAGGACGAGCAGTACTTC.

This clone was counted once. V gene TRBV14 combines with J gene TRBJ2-2; D unclear. Germline loops: CDR1 SGHDN, CDR2 FVKESK. The CDR3 contains 12 residues. V lost 4 bases and J 8 bases, leaving 8 bases between the germline ends. The CDR3 protein is CASSPYGGELFF. CDR3 nucleotide sequence: TGTGCCAGCAGCCCGTACGGGGGGGAGCTGTTTTTT.

This sequence joins TRBV5-4 and TRBJ2-3; D might be TRBD2 (5 bases). The CDR3 is made up of 14 amino acids. CDR1 and CDR2 from the germline V gene are SGHNT and YYREEE (reference sequence). V shed 5 bases and J shed 0 bases, with 10 bases lying between them. For the CDR3, the DNA is TGTGCCAGCAGTTGGCCGGGAAGCACAGATACGCAGTATTTT. It codes for CASSWPGSTDTQYF.

The chain uses TRBV5-1 and TRBJ2-5; D not resolved. CDR3 length: 14 residues. CDR1 and CDR2 (germline): SGHRS, YFSETQ. V shed 3 bases and J shed 5 bases, with 14 bases lying between them. CDR3 in DNA: TGCGCCAGCAGCTGGCGTGGTCCCGGGGAGACCCAGTACTTC. It is translated as CASSWRGPGETQYF.

The rearrangement links TRBV6-1 to TRBJ2-5; TRBD1 aligns across 8 bases. The CDR3 is made up of 14 amino acids. From germline, CDR1 is MNHNS and CDR2 SASEGT. V shed 4 bases and J 4 bases; nucleotides not matched to a gene: 5. CDR3 amino acids: CASSGRQGSETQYF. Here the CDR3 DNA reads TGTGCCAGCAGTGGACGACAGGGGTCAGAGACCCAGTACTTC.

The V gene is TRBV27, the J gene TRBJ1-1, with TRBD1 matching 7 bases. Germline trimming cut 8 bases from V and 8 bases from J; bases unmatched to any gene: 14. Germline assignment: CDR1 MNHEY and CDR2 SMNVEV (reference sequence). The CDR3 loop spans 14 amino acids. The CDR3 spells CASSPGQSGAEAFF. Here the CDR3 DNA reads TGTGCCAGCTCCCCGGGACAGTCGGGCGCGGAAGCTTTCTTT.